The source of this T cell receptor (beta chain) is a study of human T cells and chemical hapten exposure. Noted time point: patch test 1, 2 weeks after DPC sensitization. This sample's treatment: therapeutic diphenylcyclopropenone sensitization with weekly scalp DPC. Every patch test was put on after a blood sample was taken. Separate cDNA molecules received unique molecular identifiers, which the library attached to them. Using its own MiXCR run on the RACE reads, TCRdb lists one record per CDR3 protein. Here the sample spans around 110,000 distinct CDR3 sequences, 12% being singletons. This clonotype is deemed medium-sized. The clonotype originates from a woman in her fifties or sixties with alopecia areata. Some clones in this sample may be carry-over from other donors' samples. The sample was whole blood, taken in connection with sensitization to the hapten diphenylcyclopropenone (DPC).

The CDR3 nucleotides read TGTGCCAGCAGCTTAGGAGGGCAACGCTACAATGAGCAGTTCTTC. Its protein product is CASSLGGQRYNEQFF. The genes are TRBV7-6 and TRBJ2-1, with D possibly matching TRBD2 (5 bases). The germline V gene encodes CDR1 SGHVS and CDR2 FNYEAQ. The CDR3 loop spans 15 amino acids. Trimming cost V 1 base and J 3 bases, with 10 bases left between them.